This T cell receptor (beta chain) was identified in a study of CD8 T cells in Susac syndrome. Study-wide results and limits: A relatively small number of individuals underwent TCR sequencing and HLA analysis.

Random-hexamer reverse transcription was applied to about 0.5 to 1 ug RNA. TCRdb called the immunoSEQ multiplex PCR reads again in MiXCR, with one record for every CDR3 protein. The table includes roughly 130,000 distinct CDR3 sequences, around 94% detected once. This CDR3 has 16 amino acids. Germline CDR1 and CDR2: SEHNR and FQNEAQ (reference sequence). The junction had 6 bases not matched to a gene; V was cut back by 5 bases and J by 2 bases. As for this clonotype: Its matching antigen is unknown.

In blood CD8+ and CD4+ T cells, TCR beta underwent sequencing. The multiple sclerosis control cohort comprised treatment-naive individuals presenting with stable or active relapsing-remitting disease. TEMRA cells were FACS-enriched and CD8+ and CD4+ T cells negatively isolated. The receptor was isolated from a human donor with multiple sclerosis. The J gene is TRBJ2-2, the V gene TRBV7-9; TRBD1 matches at 9 bases. The specimen sequenced was CD4+ T cells from PBMCs. CDR3 loop: CASSGGQGSNTGELFF. The DNA for the CDR3 is TGTGCCAGCAGCGGAGGACAGGGGAGCAACACCGGGGAGCTGTTTTTT.